This passage covers 24 T cell receptor beta chains from one sample sequenced in a study of T-cell reconstitution after alpha-beta-depleted transplantation in children. Unique molecular identifiers were used in preparing the TCRbeta library. Each CDR3 protein gets one entry after TCRdb re-called the PCR reads with MiXCR. This table has 700,000 to 950,000 distinct CDR3 sequences, approximately 15% appearing once. The source material was PBMCs, mostly from graft donor cells, sampled 360 days after TCRalphabeta/CD19-depleted stem cell transplant. All receptors derive from a male patient aged 10 to 17 who had a stem cell transplant for acute lymphoblastic leukemia, so the T cells may come from the graft donor.

This clonotype occurred a few times. V gene TRBV20-1 combines with J gene TRBJ2-4; TRBD2 is a possible D gene (6 bases). Germline lookup yields CDR1 DFQATT and CDR2 SNEGSKA (reference sequence). This CDR3 spans 14 amino acids. The CDR3 is CSGNPGLPFYIQYF. The DNA for the CDR3 is TGCAGCGGGAACCCGGGACTGCCTTTCTACATTCAGTACTTC.

The chain is built from TRBV12-3 or TRBV12-4 and TRBJ1-3, with 8 bases aligning to TRBD1. This CDR3 has 14 amino acids. J lost 4 bases, V lost 6 bases, and 5 bases had no gene match. Here the CDR3 DNA reads TGTGCCAGCAGGGCGACAGGGGAAGGAAACACCATATATTTT. Its protein product is CASRATGEGNTIYF.

In DNA form, the CDR3 reads TGTGCCAGCAGAAGCATGTGGGGTAGCAATCAGCCCCAGCATTTT. It is translated as CASRSMWGSNQPQHF. The chain joins TRBV2 to TRBJ1-5; no definite D call. This CDR3 is 15 amino acids long. Trimming pared 6 bases from V and 0 bases from J, leaving 12 bases between. Germline CDR1 reads SNHLY; CDR2 reads FYNNEI.

This clonotype was seen only a few times. The rearrangement links TRBV11-2 to TRBJ2-1; 9 nucleotides agree with TRBD2. V shed 1 base, J shed 8 bases, and the junction held 18 bases outside the gene matches. Germline V gene data show CDR1 as SGHAT and CDR2 as FQNNGV. The CDR3 loop spans 19 amino acids. CDR3 bases: TGTGCCAGCAGCTTAGTAAGCCCCAAAAGGATTAGCGGGAGTTATGAGCAGTTCTTC. Its translation is CASSLVSPKRISGSYEQFF.

This chain connects TRBV7-7 to TRBJ2-7; D possibly corresponds to TRBD1 (8 bases). CDR3 size: 15 residues. Trimming pared 5 bases from V and 3 bases from J, leaving 17 bases between. CDR1 and CDR2 from the germline V gene are SSHAT and FNYEAQ (reference sequence). CDR3 nucleotide sequence: TGTGCCAGCAGCCAGGGGGCGGGAGTCTACTACGAGCAGTACTTC. It codes for CASSQGAGVYYEQYF.

The CDR3, as DNA: TGTGCCACCAGTGAATCCTACAGGCGCACAGATACGCAGTATTTT. Protein: CATSESYRRTDTQYF. The rearrangement links TRBV24-1 to TRBJ2-3; D is perhaps TRBD1 (5 bases). The CDR3 sequence is 15 residues long. Germline lookup yields CDR1 KGHDR and CDR2 SFDVKD. V lost 4 bases and J lost 1, with 11 bases in between.

This clonotype was detected only a few times. The chain's CDR3 is CASRFRGRSYNEQFF. CDR3 nucleotides: TGTGCCAGCCGATTTAGGGGCCGCTCCTACAATGAGCAGTTCTTC. V is TRBV2 and J is TRBJ2-1; maybe TRBD1 (5 bases). V lost 8 bases and J 0 bases, leaving 14 bases between the germline ends. The CDR3 has 15 residues. The germline V gene has CDR1 SNHLY and CDR2 FYNNEI.

In this sample, this clonotype turned up a few times. The chain carries TRBV29-1 and TRBJ2-1; perhaps TRBD2 as D (6 bases). Trimming stripped 6 bases from V and 0 bases from J, with 12 bases between. This CDR3 region has 14 residues. Germline V gene sequence: CDR1 SQVTM, CDR2 ANQGSEA. This CDR3 reads CSVWDSGSYNEQFF. DNA of the CDR3: TGCAGCGTCTGGGACTCCGGCTCCTACAATGAGCAGTTCTTC.

This clonotype has more than one count but fewer than ten. The chain carries TRBV25-1 and TRBJ1-2; 8 bases are a match to TRBD1. CDR1 and CDR2 from the germline V gene are MGHDK and SYGVNS. This CDR3 region has 19 residues. V dropped 3 bases and J dropped 6; count of bases not matched to a gene: 21. The CDR3 loop reads CASSDPLGTGGLGGHGYTF. The CDR3 DNA follows: TGTGCCAGCAGTGACCCATTAGGGACAGGAGGCCTTGGGGGGCATGGCTACACCTTC.

The CDR3 bases are TGCAGTGCTGCCCCAGGGGGCCGGACCTGGGAGCTGTTTTTT. Its protein product is CSAAPGGRTWELFF. The chain couples TRBV20-1 to TRBJ2-2; 8 bases are a match to TRBD1. Germline CDR1 is DFQATT and CDR2 is SNEGSKA (reference sequence). The V and J ends lost 5 bases and 9 bases, in that order; junction bases with no gene match: 11. CDR3 length: 14 residues.

This clonotype was counted at least ten times. The chain combines TRBV6-1 with TRBJ1-3; D is uncertain. Trimming cost V 7 bases and J 0 bases, with 13 bases left between them. This CDR3 has 15 amino acids. Germline CDR1 reads MNHNS; CDR2 reads SASEGT. This chain's CDR3 is CASIVPGTSGNTIYF. The CDR3 DNA follows: TGTGCCAGCATAGTTCCCGGTACCTCTGGAAACACCATATATTTT.

This clonotype was picked up many times. The chain has TRBV27 and TRBJ1-3; D remains ambiguous. CDR1 is MNHEY and CDR2 is SMNVEV in the germline V gene (reference sequence). CDR3 length: 15 residues. V gave up 4 bases and J gave up 4 bases, with 14 bases separating them. The CDR3 DNA is TGTGCCAGCAGTTCCCGAACGGACCGGGGAAACACCATATATTTT. The encoded protein is CASSSRTDRGNTIYF.

The chain joins TRBV10-3 to TRBJ2-6; D might be TRBD1 (6 bases). CDR1 ENHRY and CDR2 SYGVKD come from the germline V gene. This CDR3 region has 19 residues. The germline V and J ends were trimmed by 11 bases and 2 bases, with 28 bases remaining between them. CDR3 sequence: CAPDRPLQGRGAGANVLTF. For the CDR3, the DNA is TGTGCCCCCGACAGGCCGTTACAGGGACGGGGAGCTGGGGCCAACGTCCTGACTTTC.

In this sample, this clonotype turned up a few times. The chain is built from TRBV4-1 and TRBJ2-1; no reliable D call. The CDR3 contains 16 residues. From germline, CDR1 is MGHRA and CDR2 YSYEKL. Trimming removed 1 base from V and 7 bases from J, with 17 bases in between. The CDR3 DNA sequence: TGCGCCAGCAGCCAAGTGGGCGGTATTTGGTGGAATGAGCAGTTCTTC. Amino acids: CASSQVGGIWWNEQFF.

This clonotype has a count of ten or more. The chain couples TRBV10-1 to TRBJ2-3; unclear D gene. This CDR3 is 18 amino acids long. Trimming pared 2 bases from V and 0 bases from J, leaving 18 bases between. CDR1 is WNHNN, CDR2 SYGVQD, per germline (reference sequence). In DNA form, the CDR3 reads TGCGCCAGCAGTGAGAGAGCCTTGGGGTTAGACAGCACAGATACGCAGTATTTT. Its translation: CASSERALGLDSTDTQYF.

The V gene is TRBV5-1, the J gene TRBJ2-1; TRBD2 agrees at 10 bases. This CDR3 is built from 14 residues. Germline V CDR1 and CDR2: SGHRS, YFSETQ. V trimming: 0 bases; J trimming: 10 bases; junction bases outside the gene matches: 4. DNA of the CDR3: TGCGCCAGCAGCTTGGTTGGACTAGCGGAAGAGCAGTTCTTC. Translating gives CASSLVGLAEEQFF.

J is TRBJ2-7 and V is TRBV5-1, with 9 bases lining up with TRBD1. Trimming at V came to 4 bases and at J to 0 bases, leaving 8 bases not matched to a gene. Germline V gives CDR1 SGHRS, CDR2 YFSETQ. This CDR3 contains 16 residues. CDR3 in DNA: TGCGCCAGCAGCCGGGGGACAGGGAGGAGCTCCTACGAGCAGTACTTC. This translates into CASSRGTGRSSYEQYF.

The V gene is TRBV5-1, the J gene TRBJ2-1; 8 bases line up with TRBD2. The ends lost 5 bases at V and 3 bases at J; junction bases unmatched: 7. CDR3 size: 15 residues. Germline lookup yields CDR1 SGHRS and CDR2 YFSETQ. The CDR3 sequence is CASRPGREFYNEQFF. The CDR3 region has the DNA TGCGCCAGCAGACCCGGGAGGGAATTCTACAATGAGCAGTTCTTC.

This chain connects TRBV27 to TRBJ2-3; D is ambiguous. The V gene lost 4 bases and the J gene lost 2 bases, with 10 bases spanning the gap. This CDR3 contains 14 residues. From germline, CDR1 is MNHEY and CDR2 SMNVEV (reference sequence). DNA of the CDR3: TGTGCCAGCAGTTCAACAGCGACCACAGATACGCAGTATTTT. Translation gives CASSSTATTDTQYF.

CDR3 region: CASSPLVYGNEQYF. CDR3 coding DNA: TGTGCCAGCAGTCCACTCGTTTACGGGAACGAGCAGTACTTC. The chain is built from TRBV6-5 and TRBJ2-7, with D possibly TRBD2 on 5 matching bases. Germline V gene lookup returns CDR1 MNHEY and CDR2 SVGAGI. V dropped 5 bases and J dropped 5 bases, with 16 bases sitting between them. The CDR3 totals 14 residues.

DNA of the CDR3: TGCGCCAGCAGCCAATGGGGACAGAGCTCCTACGAGCAGTACTTC. The encoded protein is CASSQWGQSSYEQYF. The V gene is TRBV4-1, the J gene TRBJ2-7; TRBD1 agrees at 7 bases. The CDR3 length is 15 residues. Germline CDR1 is MGHRA and CDR2 is YSYEKL. V lost 2 bases and J lost 0; bases outside the gene matches: 4.

The genes are TRBV6-5 and TRBJ2-7; 10 bases are a match to TRBD1. Germline CDR1 is MNHEY and CDR2 is SVGAGI. This CDR3 spans 17 amino acids. With V trimmed by 2 bases and J by 1 base, 8 bases remained unmatched. In DNA form, the CDR3 reads TGTGCCAGCAGTTACACGCCGGGACAGGGGCCTTCCTACGAGCAGTACTTC. Residues: CASSYTPGQGPSYEQYF.

The chain carries TRBV25-1 and TRBJ2-2; weak D call: TRBD2 (6 bases). V lost 11 bases and J 5 bases, leaving 12 bases between the germline ends. The CDR3 runs 12 residues. Germline CDR1 MGHDK, CDR2 SYGVNS. CDR3 DNA sequence: TGTGCCGCGGCCGGGAGTACCGGGGAGCTGTTTTTT. Encoded protein: CAAAGSTGELFF. Based on the CDR3 plus reference TRBV25-1 and TRBJ2-2, the full variable domain is EADIYQTPRYLVIGTGKKITLECSQTMGHDKMYWYQQDPGMELHLIHYSYGVNSTEKGDLSSESTVSRIRTEHFPLTLESARPSHTSQYLCAAAGSTGELFFGEGSRLTVL.

J is TRBJ2-5 and V is TRBV29-1; no firm D call. CDR1 is SQVTM and CDR2 is ANQGSEA in the germline V gene. V was clipped by 0 bases and J by 2 bases, with 10 bases between them. The CDR3 sequence is 14 residues long. CDR3 protein: CSVEDLRNQETQYF. The CDR3 DNA reads TGCAGCGTTGAAGACCTCAGGAATCAAGAGACCCAGTACTTC.